This T cell receptor beta chain was captured in a study of blood T cell repertoires in COVID-19. Study-level information: Donors in the United States, Italy and Spain gave samples during acute or convalescent COVID-19. Sources were T cells, B-cell-depleted T cells, or PBMCs; the material itself was cDNA or gDNA.

Profiled with immunoSEQ multiplex PCR; TCRdb holds only in-frame clones, not every one. The data show fewer than 350,000 clones, approximately 89% seen once. Germline V gene sequence: CDR1 SGHVS, CDR2 FNYEAQ. CDR3 size: 15 residues. V was clipped by 6 bases and J by 7 bases; unmatched bases: 6. Living in 24 US areas, the participants were between roughly 18 and 90 years of age. Cohorts were based on clinical histories the participants reported. The sequence was collected from a man in his forties who had been exposed to COVID-19. Sequencing was performed on PBMCs or T cells enriched from blood (not recorded which). The chain couples TRBV7-6 to TRBJ2-3; 14 positions match TRBD2. The CDR3 sequence is CASSYGTSGRNTQYF. The DNA of the CDR3 is TGTGCCAGCAGTTATGGGACTAGCGGGAGAAATACGCAGTATTTT. Full variable domain (missing parts from reference TRBV7-6 and TRBJ2-3): GAGVSQSPRYKVTKRGQDVALRCDPISGHVSLYWYRQALGQGPEFLTYFNYEAQQDKSGLPNDRFSAERPEGSISTLTIQRTEQRDSAMYRCASSYGTSGRNTQYFGPGTRLTVL.